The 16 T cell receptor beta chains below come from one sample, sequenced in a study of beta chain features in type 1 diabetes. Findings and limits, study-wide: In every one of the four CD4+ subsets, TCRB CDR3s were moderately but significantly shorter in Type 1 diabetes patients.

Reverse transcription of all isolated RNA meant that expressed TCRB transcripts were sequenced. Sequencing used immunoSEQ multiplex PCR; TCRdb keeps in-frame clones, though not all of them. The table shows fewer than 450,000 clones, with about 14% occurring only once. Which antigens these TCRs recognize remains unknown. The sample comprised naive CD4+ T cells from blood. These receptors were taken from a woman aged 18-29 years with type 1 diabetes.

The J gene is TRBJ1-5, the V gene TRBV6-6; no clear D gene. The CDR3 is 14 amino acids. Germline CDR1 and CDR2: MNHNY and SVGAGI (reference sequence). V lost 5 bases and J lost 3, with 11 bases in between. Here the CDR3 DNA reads TGTGCCAGCAGTGGGGAGAGGTTCAATCAGCCCCAGCATTTT. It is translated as CASSGERFNQPQHF.

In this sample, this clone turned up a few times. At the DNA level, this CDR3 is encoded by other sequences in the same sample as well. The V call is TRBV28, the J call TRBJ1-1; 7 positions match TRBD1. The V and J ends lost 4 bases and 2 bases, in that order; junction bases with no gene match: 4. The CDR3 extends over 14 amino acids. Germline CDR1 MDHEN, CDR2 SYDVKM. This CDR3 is CASSSGTVNTEAFF. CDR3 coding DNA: TGTGCCAGCAGTTCCGGGACAGTTAACACTGAAGCTTTCTTT.

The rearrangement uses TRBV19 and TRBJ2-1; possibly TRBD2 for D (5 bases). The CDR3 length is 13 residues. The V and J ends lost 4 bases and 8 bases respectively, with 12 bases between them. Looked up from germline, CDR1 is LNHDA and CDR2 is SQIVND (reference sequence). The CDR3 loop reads CASSRRPRDEQFF. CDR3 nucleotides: TGTGCCAGTAGTAGGAGGCCCCGGGATGAGCAGTTCTTC. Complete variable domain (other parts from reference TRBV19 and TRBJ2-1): DGGITQSPKYLFRKEGQNVTLSCEQNLNHDAMYWYRQDPGQGLRLIYYSQIVNDFQKGDIAEGYSVSREKKESFPLTVTSAQKNPTAFYLCASSRRPRDEQFFGPGTRLTVL.

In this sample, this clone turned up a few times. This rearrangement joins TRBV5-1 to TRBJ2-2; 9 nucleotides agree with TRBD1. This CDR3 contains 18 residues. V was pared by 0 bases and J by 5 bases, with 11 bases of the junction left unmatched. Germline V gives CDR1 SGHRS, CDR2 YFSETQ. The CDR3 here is CASSLADTGTGYTGELFF. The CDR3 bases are TGCGCCAGCAGCTTGGCCGACACCGGGACAGGGTATACCGGGGAGCTGTTTTTT.

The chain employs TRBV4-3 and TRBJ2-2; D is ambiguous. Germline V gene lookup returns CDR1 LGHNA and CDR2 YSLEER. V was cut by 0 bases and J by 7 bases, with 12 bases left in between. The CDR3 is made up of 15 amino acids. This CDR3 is CASSQDREYGGELFF. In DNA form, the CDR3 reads TGCGCCAGCAGCCAAGATAGAGAGTACGGCGGGGAGCTGTTTTTT.

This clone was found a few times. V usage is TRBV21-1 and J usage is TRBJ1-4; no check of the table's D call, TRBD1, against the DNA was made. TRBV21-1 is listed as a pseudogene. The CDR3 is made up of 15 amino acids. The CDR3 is CASSKDRGLNGKLFF. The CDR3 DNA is TGTGCCAGCAGCAAAGATAGGGGCCTCAACGGAAAACTGTTTTTT.

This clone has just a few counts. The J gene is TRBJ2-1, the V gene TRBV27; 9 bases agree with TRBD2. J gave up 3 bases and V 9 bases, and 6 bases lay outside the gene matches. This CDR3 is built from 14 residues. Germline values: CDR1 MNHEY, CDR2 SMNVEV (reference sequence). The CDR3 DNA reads TGTGCCAGTAGCGGGAGAAAGGGCTACAATGAGCAGTTCTTC. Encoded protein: CASSGRKGYNEQFF.

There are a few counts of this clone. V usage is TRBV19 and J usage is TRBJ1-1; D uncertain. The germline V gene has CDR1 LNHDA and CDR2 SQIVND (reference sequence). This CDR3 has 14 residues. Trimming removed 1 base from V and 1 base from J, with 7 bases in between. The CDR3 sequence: CASSIGQKNTEAFF. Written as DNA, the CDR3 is TGTGCCAGTAGTATAGGACAAAAGAACACTGAAGCTTTCTTT.

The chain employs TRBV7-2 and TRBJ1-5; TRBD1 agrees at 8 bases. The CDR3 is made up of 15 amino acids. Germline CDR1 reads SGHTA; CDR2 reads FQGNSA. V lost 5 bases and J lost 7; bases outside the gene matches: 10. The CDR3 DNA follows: TGTGCCAGCAGCCCAGGGGACAGGTGGTTGCAGCCCCAGCATTTT. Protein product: CASSPGDRWLQPQHF.

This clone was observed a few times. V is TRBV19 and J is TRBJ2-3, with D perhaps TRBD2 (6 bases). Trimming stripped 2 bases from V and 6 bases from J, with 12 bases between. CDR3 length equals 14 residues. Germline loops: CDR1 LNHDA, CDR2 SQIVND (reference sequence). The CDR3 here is CASSIREFVDTQYF. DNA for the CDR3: TGTGCCAGTAGTATACGGGAGTTCGTGGATACGCAGTATTTT.

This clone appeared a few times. The CDR3 nucleotides are TGTGCCAGCAGTCGACAGGGTTGGGGGCAAGAGACCCAGTACTTC. Residues: CASSRQGWGQETQYF. The rearrangement joins TRBV28 to TRBJ2-5; TRBD1 matches 7 bases. This CDR3 spans 15 amino acids. V lost 5 bases and J lost 2; bases outside the gene matches: 8. Germline-derived CDR1 and CDR2 are MDHEN and SYDVKM.

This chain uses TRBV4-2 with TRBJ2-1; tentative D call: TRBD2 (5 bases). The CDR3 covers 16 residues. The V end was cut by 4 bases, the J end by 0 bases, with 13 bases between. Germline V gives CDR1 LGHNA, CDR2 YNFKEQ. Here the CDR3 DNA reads TGTGCCAGCAGCCGAACCGGGGTTAGCTCCTACAATGAGCAGTTCTTC. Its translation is CASSRTGVSSYNEQFF.

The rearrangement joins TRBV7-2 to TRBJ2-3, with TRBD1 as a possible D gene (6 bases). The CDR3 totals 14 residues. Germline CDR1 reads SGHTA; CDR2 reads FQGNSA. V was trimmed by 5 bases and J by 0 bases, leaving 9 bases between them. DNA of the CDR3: TGTGCCAGCAGCACACAGGGTAGCACAGATACGCAGTATTTT. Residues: CASSTQGSTDTQYF.

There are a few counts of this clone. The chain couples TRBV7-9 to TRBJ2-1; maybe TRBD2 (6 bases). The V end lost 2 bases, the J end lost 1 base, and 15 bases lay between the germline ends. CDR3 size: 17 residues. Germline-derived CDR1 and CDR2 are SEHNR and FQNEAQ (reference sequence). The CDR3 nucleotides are TGTGCCAGCAGCTTAAGGCCCCTAGCGAAATCCTACAATGAGCAGTTCTTC. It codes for CASSLRPLAKSYNEQFF.

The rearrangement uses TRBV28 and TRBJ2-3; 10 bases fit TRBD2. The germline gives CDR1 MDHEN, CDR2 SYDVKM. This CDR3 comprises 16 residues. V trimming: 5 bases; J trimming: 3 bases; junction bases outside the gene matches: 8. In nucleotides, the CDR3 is TGTGCCAGCAGTCCCCGAAGTAGCGGGAGGACAGATACGCAGTATTTT. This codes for CASSPRSSGRTDTQYF.

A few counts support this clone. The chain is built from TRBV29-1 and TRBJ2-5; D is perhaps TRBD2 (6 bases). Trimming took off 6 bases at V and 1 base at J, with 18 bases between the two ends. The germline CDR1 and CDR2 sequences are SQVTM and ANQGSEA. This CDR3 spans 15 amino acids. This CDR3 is CSVGPRLSGQETQYF. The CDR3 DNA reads TGCAGCGTGGGACCGCGCCTTAGCGGCCAAGAGACCCAGTACTTC.